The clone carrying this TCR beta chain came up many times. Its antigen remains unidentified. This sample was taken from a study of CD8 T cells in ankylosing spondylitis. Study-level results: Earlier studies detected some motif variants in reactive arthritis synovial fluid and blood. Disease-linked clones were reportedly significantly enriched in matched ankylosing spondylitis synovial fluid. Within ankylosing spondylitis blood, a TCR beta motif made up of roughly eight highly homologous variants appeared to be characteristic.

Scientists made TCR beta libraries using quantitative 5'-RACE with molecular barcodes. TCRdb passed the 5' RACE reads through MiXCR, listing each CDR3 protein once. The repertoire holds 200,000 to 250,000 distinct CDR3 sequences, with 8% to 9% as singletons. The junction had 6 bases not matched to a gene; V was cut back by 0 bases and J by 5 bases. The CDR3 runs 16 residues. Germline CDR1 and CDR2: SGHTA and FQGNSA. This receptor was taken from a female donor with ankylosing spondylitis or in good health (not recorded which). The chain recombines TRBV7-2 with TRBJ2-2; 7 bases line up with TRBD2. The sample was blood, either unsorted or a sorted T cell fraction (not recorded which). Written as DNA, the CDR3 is TGTGCCAGCAGCTTAGCCCCTCCCGGGGGGACCGGGGAGCTGTTTTTT. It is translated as CASSLAPPGGTGELFF.